This T cell receptor (beta chain) emerged from a study of shared clonotypes between healthy human individuals. Source study methods: There were no quality scores in the junction-only immunoSEQ sequences, so filtering differed. Generated by immunoSEQ multiplex PCR, the TCRdb table keeps only in-frame clones and is missing some. The V and J calls and clone size come from that table; D and trimming were worked out from the DNA. The data show around 650,000 clones, roughly 96% seen once. Naive CD8 isolation took CD45RO-negative cells positively selected for CCR7 and excluded terminally differentiated effector memory CD45RA+ cells. All participating donors were Caucasian adults from Nashville, Tennessee. The germline V gene has CDR1 SGHNT and CDR2 YENEEA. The CDR3 contains 13 residues. V lost 0 bases and J 4 bases, leaving 6 bases between the germline ends. A note on this clone: Its antigen remains unidentified.

Study results and limitations: Depth of sequencing was expected to influence donor clonotype sharing.

Sequenced: naive CD8+ T cells sorted from blood. This receptor was taken from a woman aged 30 to 39 in good health. V gene TRBV11-3 combines with J gene TRBJ2-5; no firm D call. CDR3 in amino acids: CASSLELGETQYF. The DNA of the CDR3 is TGTGCCAGCAGCTTAGAGCTCGGAGAGACCCAGTACTTC.